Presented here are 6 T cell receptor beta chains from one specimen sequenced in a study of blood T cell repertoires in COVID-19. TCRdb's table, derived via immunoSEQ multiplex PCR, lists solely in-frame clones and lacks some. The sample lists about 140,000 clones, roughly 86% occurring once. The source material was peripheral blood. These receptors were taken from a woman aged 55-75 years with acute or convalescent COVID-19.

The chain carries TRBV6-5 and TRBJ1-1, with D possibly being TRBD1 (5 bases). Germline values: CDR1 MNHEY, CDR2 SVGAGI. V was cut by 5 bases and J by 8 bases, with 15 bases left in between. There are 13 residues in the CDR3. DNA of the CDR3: TGTGCCAGCAGTACGACGACAGAAACAGAAGCTTTCTTT. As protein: CASSTTTETEAFF.

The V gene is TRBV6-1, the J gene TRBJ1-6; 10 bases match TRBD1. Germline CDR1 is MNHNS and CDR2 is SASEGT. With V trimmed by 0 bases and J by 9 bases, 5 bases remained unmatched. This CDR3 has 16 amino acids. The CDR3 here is CASSEAPGQGSSPLHF. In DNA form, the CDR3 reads TGTGCCAGCAGTGAAGCGCCGGGACAGGGGAGTTCACCCCTCCACTTT.

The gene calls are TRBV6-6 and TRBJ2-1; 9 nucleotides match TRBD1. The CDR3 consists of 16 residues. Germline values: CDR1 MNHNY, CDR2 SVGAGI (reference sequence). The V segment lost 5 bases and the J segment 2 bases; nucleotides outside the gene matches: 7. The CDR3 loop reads CASSRGQGRTYNEQFF. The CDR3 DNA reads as TGTGCCAGCAGTCGAGGACAGGGGCGCACCTACAATGAGCAGTTCTTC.

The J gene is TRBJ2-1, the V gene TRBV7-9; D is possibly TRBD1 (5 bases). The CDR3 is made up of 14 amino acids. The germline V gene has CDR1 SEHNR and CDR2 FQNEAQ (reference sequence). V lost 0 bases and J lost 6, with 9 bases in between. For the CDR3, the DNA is TGTGCCAGCAGCTTAGCGCTGGGGCCCAATGAGCAGTTCTTC. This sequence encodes CASSLALGPNEQFF.

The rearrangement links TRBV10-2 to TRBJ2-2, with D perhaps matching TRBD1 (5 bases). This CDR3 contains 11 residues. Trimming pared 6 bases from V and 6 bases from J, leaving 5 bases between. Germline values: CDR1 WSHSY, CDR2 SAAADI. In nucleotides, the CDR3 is TGCGCCAGCAGACAGGCCGGGGAGCTGTTTTTT. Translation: CASRQAGELFF.

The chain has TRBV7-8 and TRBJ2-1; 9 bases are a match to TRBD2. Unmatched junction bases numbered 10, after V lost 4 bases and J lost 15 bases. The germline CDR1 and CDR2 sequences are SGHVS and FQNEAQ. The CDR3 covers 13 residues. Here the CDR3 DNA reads TGTGCCAGCAGCTCCCGGACTAGCGAAAGTCGGTTCTTC. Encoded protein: CASSSRTSESRFF.